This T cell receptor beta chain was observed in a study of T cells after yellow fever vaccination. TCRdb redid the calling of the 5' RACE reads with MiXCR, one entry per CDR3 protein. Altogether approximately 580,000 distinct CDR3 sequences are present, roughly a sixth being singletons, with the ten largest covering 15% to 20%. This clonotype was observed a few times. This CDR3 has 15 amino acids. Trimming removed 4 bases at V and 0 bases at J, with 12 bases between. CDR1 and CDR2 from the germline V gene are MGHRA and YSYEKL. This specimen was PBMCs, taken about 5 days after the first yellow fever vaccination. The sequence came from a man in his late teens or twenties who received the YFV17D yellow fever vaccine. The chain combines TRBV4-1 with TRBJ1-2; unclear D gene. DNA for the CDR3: TGCGCCAGCAGCCCGAAGGCATTGGCTAACTATGGCTACACCTTC. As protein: CASSPKALANYGYTF.